Shown below are 5 T cell receptor beta chains from a single sample sequenced in a study of blood T cell repertoires in COVID-19. Clones were read by immunoSEQ multiplex PCR, and TCRdb kept only the in-frame ones, dropping some. The sample records approximately 190,000 clones, 84% being singletons. The material sequenced was PBMCs or T cells enriched from blood (not recorded which). The receptors come from a woman between 25 and 40 years old who had been exposed to COVID-19.

The chain carries TRBV19 and TRBJ1-2, with 8 bases aligning to TRBD1. V shed 8 bases, J shed 3 bases, and the junction held 17 bases outside the gene matches. This CDR3 spans 17 amino acids. Germline CDR1 and CDR2: LNHDA and SQIVND (reference sequence). The CDR3 sequence is CASLQMGWDRRYYGYTF. The CDR3, as DNA: TGTGCCAGTCTCCAAATGGGATGGGACAGGCGATACTATGGCTACACCTTC.

This clone occurred once. The chain is built from TRBV19 and TRBJ2-7; TRBD2 might be the D (6 bases). The germline CDR1 and CDR2 sequences are LNHDA and SQIVND (reference sequence). Trimming cost V 3 bases and J 6 bases, with 21 bases left between them. This CDR3 contains 16 residues. CDR3 in amino acids: CASSMFVGRNSGEQYF. The CDR3 coding sequence is TGTGCCAGTAGTATGTTCGTGGGGAGGAACTCCGGCGAGCAGTACTTC.

V gene TRBV14 combines with J gene TRBJ2-1, with D perhaps matching TRBD1 (5 bases). V was pared by 0 bases and J by 15 bases, with 12 bases between. CDR1 and CDR2 (germline): SGHDN, FVKESK. This CDR3 spans 12 amino acids. The CDR3 bases are TGTGCCAGCAGCCAAGATCGGTTGGGGCGGTTCTTC. Its protein product is CASSQDRLGRFF. The variable domain in full, completed from reference TRBV14 and TRBJ2-1, reads EAGVTQFPSHSVIEKGQTVTLRCDPISGHDNLYWYRRVMGKEIKFLLHFVKESKQDESGMPNNRFLAERTGGTYSTLKVQPAELEDSGVYFCASSQDRLGRFFGPGTRLTVL.

This clone was found once. The chain recombines TRBV19 with TRBJ1-2; a weak D match, TRBD1 (6 bases). The CDR3 sequence is 15 residues long. Trimming removed 4 bases at V and 4 bases at J, with 16 bases between. CDR1 is LNHDA, CDR2 SQIVND, per germline (reference sequence). In DNA, the CDR3 is TGTGCCAGTAGTACAAAACAGGGACGACTCTATGGCTACACCTTC. Translation: CASSTKQGRLYGYTF.

J is TRBJ2-3 and V is TRBV11-2, with D tentatively TRBD2 (5 bases). Germline V CDR1 and CDR2: SGHAT, FQNNGV. The V and J ends lost 5 bases and 7 bases respectively, with 13 bases between them. The CDR3 runs to 13 residues. CDR3 residues: CASSPRGLNTQYF. For the CDR3, the DNA is TGTGCCAGCAGCCCTCGCGGGTTGAATACGCAGTATTTT. Complete variable domain (other parts from reference TRBV11-2 and TRBJ2-3): EAGVAQSPRYKIIEKRQSVAFWCNPISGHATLYWYQQILGQGPKLLIQFQNNGVVDDSQLPKDRFSAERLKGVDSTLKIQPAKLEDSAVYLCASSPRGLNTQYFGPGTRLTVL.